The source of this T cell receptor beta chain is a study of control samples from healthy donors and cancer patients. Libraries were prepared by immunoSEQ multiplex PCR; TCRdb keeps only in-frame clonotypes and omits some of them. The sample contains around 90,000 clones, around 86% of which appear only once. The CDR3 has 16 residues. V shed 1 base and J 0 bases; nucleotides not matched to a gene: 6. Looked up from germline, CDR1 is PRHDT and CDR2 is FYEKMQ (reference sequence). The chain employs TRBV13 and TRBJ2-7; 7 nucleotides agree with TRBD1. The sequence was collected from a young man in good health. Sequenced material: blood. The CDR3 loop reads CASSLVGDRASYEQYF. DNA of the CDR3: TGTGCCAGCAGCTTAGTCGGAGACAGGGCCTCCTACGAGCAGTACTTC.